This T cell receptor beta chain was obtained from a study of human T cells and chemical hapten exposure. Background on the study: Patch testing was performed with 0.01% DPC on the upper back, with reading at 6 days. Findings and caveats of the study: DPC sensitization left the count of TCRs above 1 in 1000 unchanged.

Time point described: patch test 1, 2 weeks after DPC sensitization. Treatment specified: therapeutic diphenylcyclopropenone sensitization with weekly scalp DPC. Alopecia patients between 18 and 70 years old and suitable for DPC were used as donors. As processed by the authors: Counts of TCRs in each sample centred on a median of about 96,000 and extended from about 20,000 to 690,000. TCRdb itself ran the RACE reads through MiXCR, one entry per CDR3 protein. In this record, the V and J calls reflect TCRdb's handling and not the investigators' own analysis. The sample has around 380,000 distinct CDR3 sequences, approximately 4.4% seen once; the top ten hold under 3%. At least ten counts were recorded for this clonotype. The antigen is not known. The CDR3 spans 14 residues. The V and J ends lost 4 bases and 1 base, in that order; junction bases with no gene match: 4. The germline CDR1 and CDR2 sequences are SGDLS and YYNGEE.

This TCR derives from a woman in her 50s with alopecia areata. Some clones in this sample may be carry-over from other donors' samples. This sequence joins TRBV9 and TRBJ2-5; TRBD2 aligns across 7 bases. The sequencing here drew on whole blood, taken in connection with sensitization to the hapten diphenylcyclopropenone (DPC). The CDR3 spells CASSSSGVQETQYF. The CDR3, as DNA: TGTGCCAGCAGCTCGAGCGGGGTCCAAGAGACCCAGTACTTC.